This passage covers 24 T cell receptor beta chains from one sample sequenced in a study of PD-L1 blockade in urothelial cancer. Time point defined: pretreatment peripheral blood. The assay was immunoSEQ multiplex PCR, and TCRdb's table has in-frame clones only and misses some. The sample consists of tens of thousands of clones, about 83% of them appearing once. This material consisted of PBMCs, taken around atezolizumab (anti-PD-L1) treatment. Every receptor here comes from a woman aged 60-75 years with urothelial cancer.

The rearrangement links TRBV25-1 to TRBJ2-5, with D perhaps TRBD2 (6 bases). Trimming took off 4 bases at V and 5 bases at J, with 11 bases between the two ends. This CDR3 region has 13 residues. Germline CDR1 MGHDK, CDR2 SYGVNS. The chain's CDR3 is CASSALGGETQYF. The CDR3 DNA sequence: TGTGCCAGCAGTGCCCTTGGGGGGGAGACCCAGTACTTC.

This sequence joins TRBV4-3 and TRBJ2-1, with D perhaps matching TRBD1 (6 bases). The germline V gene has CDR1 LGHNA and CDR2 YSLEER. The CDR3 runs to 14 residues. The germline V and J ends were trimmed by 0 bases and 9 bases, with 12 bases remaining between them. The CDR3 is CASSQDLGGIEQFF. The CDR3 nucleotides are TGCGCCAGCAGCCAAGATCTAGGGGGTATTGAGCAGTTCTTC.

The chain carries TRBV11-3 and TRBJ2-3, with D uncertain. In germline, CDR1 is SGHNT, CDR2 YENEEA. Trimming shortened V by 0 bases and J by 6 bases, and 4 bases separated the two germline ends. The CDR3 runs 12 residues. The CDR3 here is CASSLDADTQYF. For the CDR3, the DNA is TGTGCCAGCAGCTTAGACGCGGATACGCAGTATTTT.

This chain links TRBV7-8 with TRBJ2-7; a possible D gene is TRBD1 (6 bases). The CDR3 length is 14 residues. Trimming left V 1 base short and J 6 bases short, with 13 bases between. The germline gives CDR1 SGHVS, CDR2 FQNEAQ. The CDR3 DNA sequence: TGTGCCAGCAGCTTAGAAGGCCCAGGGGTCGAGCAGTACTTC. It specifies CASSLEGPGVEQYF.

J is TRBJ2-1 and V is TRBV6-6, with D uncertain. Trimming removed 2 bases from V and 2 bases from J, with 4 bases in between. Per the germline V gene, CDR1 is MNHNY and CDR2 is SVGAGI (reference sequence). This CDR3 spans 13 amino acids. The CDR3 spells CASSYEAYNEQFF. CDR3 DNA: TGTGCCAGCAGTTACGAGGCCTACAATGAGCAGTTCTTC.

The chain employs TRBV28 and TRBJ1-5, with 8 bases matching TRBD1. V shed 6 bases, J shed 2 bases, and the junction held 9 bases outside the gene matches. The CDR3 totals 16 residues. Germline V gene sequence: CDR1 MDHEN, CDR2 SYDVKM. The CDR3: CASSPIGQGGNQPQHF. CDR3 DNA sequence: TGTGCCAGCAGCCCCATAGGACAGGGAGGCAATCAGCCCCAGCATTTT.

The V gene is TRBV7-2, the J gene TRBJ2-7, with 9 nucleotides matching TRBD1. The CDR3 spans 16 residues. Trimming at V came to 5 bases and at J to 0 bases, leaving 8 bases not matched to a gene. Per the germline V gene, CDR1 is SGHTA and CDR2 is FQGNSA. The CDR3 nucleotides are TGTGCCAGCAGCCCTCGTGGGACAGGGTTCTCCTACGAGCAGTACTTC. Protein sequence: CASSPRGTGFSYEQYF.

The chain recombines TRBV9 with TRBJ2-2; unclear D gene. There are 15 residues in the CDR3. The V end lost 4 bases, the J end lost 2 bases, and 12 bases lay between the germline ends. The germline V gene encodes CDR1 SGDLS and CDR2 YYNGEE. The CDR3 loop reads CASSSYSVNTGELFF. In DNA form, the CDR3 reads TGTGCCAGCAGCTCATACTCCGTAAACACCGGGGAGCTGTTTTTT.

V and J are TRBV29-1 and TRBJ1-2; 7 positions match TRBD1. This CDR3 spans 13 amino acids. The germline V gene encodes CDR1 SQVTM and CDR2 ANQGSEA. The V and J ends lost 3 bases and 5 bases, in that order; junction bases with no gene match: 6. CDR3 bases: TGCAGCGTTGACCCCAGGGGGAATTATGGCTACACCTTC. This gives the protein CSVDPRGNYGYTF.

The gene calls are TRBV5-6 and TRBJ2-3; 8 bases are a match to TRBD1. Trimming removed 0 bases from V and 1 base from J; junction bases left unmatched: 1. This CDR3 has 15 amino acids. The germline CDR1 and CDR2 sequences are SGHDT and YYEEEE. CDR3 loop: CASSLVQGGTDTQYF. DNA of the CDR3: TGTGCCAGCAGCTTGGTACAGGGGGGCACAGATACGCAGTATTTT.

The chain joins TRBV19 to TRBJ1-2; D is ambiguous. The CDR3 extends over 16 amino acids. Germline CDR1 and CDR2: LNHDA and SQIVND (reference sequence). V lost 5 bases and J lost 8, with 24 bases in between. The CDR3 spells CASSPRAKPGMRGYTF. The CDR3 DNA sequence: TGTGCCAGTAGTCCAAGGGCCAAACCGGGGATGCGGGGCTACACCTTC.

This clone has just one count. The V call is TRBV2, the J call TRBJ1-1; weak D call: TRBD1 (5 bases). V was shortened by 9 bases and J by 1 base, with 12 bases between the two germline ends. CDR3 length: 13 amino acids. Germline CDR1 SNHLY, CDR2 FYNNEI. The CDR3 reads CARKGLGNTEAFF. DNA of the CDR3: TGTGCCAGAAAGGGGTTGGGGAACACTGAAGCTTTCTTT.

The gene calls are TRBV7-2 and TRBJ2-7; 9 bases agree with TRBD1. This CDR3 comprises 16 residues. The V gene end was trimmed by 1 base and the J gene end by 6 bases; junction bases not matched to a gene: 10. From germline, CDR1 is SGHTA and CDR2 FQGNSA. CDR3 bases: TGTGCCAGCAGCTTAGAAGGGACAGGGATTGCGCGCGAGCAGTACTTC. Protein product: CASSLEGTGIAREQYF.

The V and J genes are TRBV7-9 and TRBJ1-6, with D perhaps matching TRBD1 (5 bases). Germline V lookup: CDR1 SEHNR, CDR2 FQNEAQ (reference sequence). This CDR3 spans 15 amino acids. Trimming removed 6 bases from V and 9 bases from J, with 18 bases in between. The DNA of the CDR3 is TGTGCCAGCAGTTTTCAGGGCCCTGGTGGTTCACCCCTCCACTTT. This translates into CASSFQGPGGSPLHF.

This chain joins TRBV9 and TRBJ2-3, with 7 nucleotides matching TRBD2. With 4 bases clipped from V and 3 bases from J, the junction kept 11 bases outside the gene matches. The CDR3 length is 16 residues. Germline CDR1 SGDLS, CDR2 YYNGEE. This CDR3 reads CASSQGAGGSTDTQYF. The CDR3 bases are TGTGCCAGCAGCCAAGGGGCGGGCGGGAGTACAGATACGCAGTATTTT.

This clone was seen only a few times. This chain links TRBV4-1 with TRBJ2-7; D call uncertain. The length of the CDR3 is 13 residues. From germline, CDR1 is MGHRA and CDR2 YSYEKL. V shed 5 bases and J shed 3 bases, with 11 bases lying between them. This CDR3 is CASSSIESYEQYF. For the CDR3, the DNA is TGCGCCAGCAGCTCTATTGAGAGCTACGAGCAGTACTTC.

For the CDR3, the DNA is TGCGCCAGCCCGAGGAGTCATACGCAGTATTTT. This gives the protein CASPRSHTQYF. This chain uses TRBV10-1 with TRBJ2-3, with no clear D. The germline CDR1 and CDR2 sequences are WNHNN and SYGVQD (reference sequence). There are 11 residues in the CDR3. The V gene lost 8 bases and the J gene lost 7 bases, with 10 bases spanning the gap.

The gene calls are TRBV29-1 and TRBJ2-3; D remains unclear. V was trimmed by 3 bases and J by 2 bases, leaving 15 bases between them. Germline loops: CDR1 SQVTM, CDR2 ANQGSEA. This CDR3 is 15 amino acids long. This CDR3 reads CSVEKQTLNTDTQYF. The DNA of the CDR3 is TGCAGCGTTGAGAAACAGACCCTAAACACAGATACGCAGTATTTT.

The V gene is TRBV6-5, the J gene TRBJ1-5; perhaps TRBD1 as D (6 bases). The CDR3 contains 14 residues. CDR1 MNHEY and CDR2 SVGAGI come from the germline V gene. V was shortened by 6 bases and J by 2 bases, with 11 bases between the two germline ends. CDR3 in DNA: TGTGCCAGCAGCAGGGACAACGGCAATCAGCCCCAGCATTTT. Amino acid sequence: CASSRDNGNQPQHF.

This chain links TRBV5-8 with TRBJ1-4; possible D gene TRBD1, 6 bases. Between the trimmed V and J ends, which lost 2 bases and 4 bases, there was a span of 15 bases. Germline-derived CDR1 and CDR2 are SGHTS and YDEGEE. The CDR3 spans 16 residues. DNA of the CDR3: TGTGCCAGCAGCTTATACCGGGGGGCAATTAATGAAAAACTGTTTTTT. It yields the protein CASSLYRGAINEKLFF.

The chain combines TRBV5-5 with TRBJ1-1; D is possibly TRBD1 (5 bases). The CDR3 is 15 amino acids. Trimming shortened V by 0 bases and J by 3 bases, and 12 bases separated the two germline ends. Germline lookup yields CDR1 SGHKS and CDR2 YYEKEE (reference sequence). CDR3 sequence: CASSLDQGGYTEAFF. In nucleotides, the CDR3 is TGTGCCAGCAGCTTGGACCAGGGAGGTTACACTGAAGCTTTCTTT.

The chain links TRBV12-2 to TRBJ2-5; the table's D call, TRBD2, has no DNA check behind it. TRBV12-2 is a known pseudogene. The CDR3 spans 16 residues. The CDR3 region is CASRLERGECKETQYF. The CDR3 DNA follows: TGTGCAAGTCGCTTAGAGCGGGGAGAATGTAAAGAGACCCAGTACTTC.

The chain links TRBV19 to TRBJ2-6; D possibly corresponds to TRBD1 (6 bases). The CDR3 has 15 residues. In germline, CDR1 is LNHDA, CDR2 SQIVND (reference sequence). With 2 bases removed from V and 1 base from J, the gap between germline ends came to 6 bases. CDR3 sequence: CASSIQGSGANVLTF. The CDR3 bases are TGTGCCAGTAGTATACAGGGGTCTGGGGCCAACGTCCTGACTTTC. Together with reference TRBV19 and TRBJ2-6, the CDR3 gives the full variable domain: DGGITQSPKYLFRKEGQNVTLSCEQNLNHDAMYWYRQDPGQGLRLIYYSQIVNDFQKGDIAEGYSVSREKKESFPLTVTSAQKNPTAFYLCASSIQGSGANVLTFGAGSRLTVL.

The V call is TRBV10-2, the J call TRBJ1-5; D remains unclear. Germline V CDR1 and CDR2: WSHSY, SAAADI. V was shortened by 7 bases and J by 0 bases, with 7 bases between the two germline ends. This CDR3 is 13 amino acids long. CDR3 coding DNA: TGCGCCAGCACAGGTAATAGCAATCAGCCCCAGCATTTT. Its protein product is CASTGNSNQPQHF.